The 30 T cell receptor beta chains in this list originate from one sample, sequenced in a study of shared clonotypes between healthy human individuals. Generated by immunoSEQ multiplex PCR, the TCRdb table keeps only in-frame clones and is missing some. The table lists some 2,000,000 clones, 85% to 95% of them singletons. The material sequenced was naive CD4+ T cells sorted from blood. Subset given: CD45RA+ positively selected. The receptor source for this set is a man younger than 35 in good health.

This clone was seen just once. This rearrangement joins TRBV23-1 to TRBJ1-1; D uncertain. TRBV23-1 is annotated as an ORF whose role is uncertain. The CDR3 is made up of 12 amino acids. Trimming removed 2 bases from V and 11 bases from J, with 12 bases in between. The CDR3 region is CASSQARRRAFF. The CDR3 coding sequence is TGCGCCAGCAGTCAAGCCAGGCGTAGGGCTTTCTTT.

The rearrangement joins TRBV25-1 to TRBJ1-6, with 7 nucleotides matching TRBD1. The V and J ends lost 1 base and 13 bases, in that order; junction bases with no gene match: 10. CDR3 length: 15 residues. The germline CDR1 and CDR2 sequences are MGHDK and SYGVNS. The CDR3 DNA reads as TGTGCCAGCAGTGAATTAAACGAAAGGGGGCGGCCCCTCCACTTT. Amino acid sequence: CASSELNERGRPLHF.

The rearrangement joins TRBV4-1 to TRBJ1-3; no definite D call. The CDR3 runs to 15 residues. Germline lookup yields CDR1 MGHRA and CDR2 YSYEKL. V was clipped by 1 base and J by 0 bases, with 7 bases between them. The CDR3 sequence: CASSQGTTSGNTIYF. The CDR3 nucleotides read TGCGCCAGCAGCCAAGGGACGACCTCTGGAAACACCATATATTTT.

The gene calls are TRBV7-8 and TRBJ1-2; 9 bases are a match to TRBD1. J lost 8 bases, V lost 4 bases, and 5 bases had no gene match. The CDR3 totals 13 residues. The germline CDR1 and CDR2 sequences are SGHVS and FQNEAQ. The chain's CDR3 is CASSWDRAGGYTF. The CDR3 DNA is TGTGCCAGCAGCTGGGACAGGGCGGGGGGCTACACCTTC.

This rearrangement joins TRBV27 to TRBJ1-2; the D gene is possibly TRBD1 (6 bases). CDR3 length: 11 amino acids. Deletions cut 9 bases from V and 6 bases from J, with 11 bases between. In germline, CDR1 is MNHEY, CDR2 SMNVEV (reference sequence). The DNA for the CDR3 is TGTGCCAGTAACAGGGAGGATGGCTACACCTTC. This codes for CASNREDGYTF.

The rearrangement links TRBV20-1 to TRBJ1-4; D unclear. CDR3 size: 11 residues. Germline CDR1 and CDR2: DFQATT and SNEGSKA (reference sequence). This chain's CDR3 is CGTEQNEKLFF. DNA of the CDR3: TGCGGCACGGAGCAAAATGAAAAACTGTTTTTT.

The chain joins TRBV5-1 to TRBJ1-6; D ambiguous. The CDR3 has 16 amino acids. Per germline, CDR1 SGHRS and CDR2 YFSETQ. Trimming removed 2 bases from V and 5 bases from J, with 14 bases in between. CDR3 bases: TGCGCCAGCAGCTTTAGGGCCGAAGCCAATAATTCACCCCTCCACTTT. Encoded protein: CASSFRAEANNSPLHF.

The J gene is TRBJ2-1, the V gene TRBV27, with D possibly being TRBD1 or TRBD2 (5 bases each). The CDR3 is 15 amino acids. V was shortened by 4 bases and J by 6 bases, with 16 bases between the two germline ends. CDR1 and CDR2 (germline): MNHEY, SMNVEV (reference sequence). The DNA for the CDR3 is TGTGCCAGCAGTTCATGGGACCTCAGGGCCAATGAGCAGTTCTTC. This codes for CASSSWDLRANEQFF.

This sequence joins TRBV28 and TRBJ2-1; TRBD2 aligns across 12 bases. There are 15 residues in the CDR3. The germline V gene has CDR1 MDHEN and CDR2 SYDVKM. The trim removed 5 bases at V and 3 bases at J, leaving 2 bases unmatched. CDR3 DNA: TGTGCCAGCAGTACGACTAGCGGGGGCTACAATGAGCAGTTCTTC. Protein: CASSTTSGGYNEQFF.

This chain uses TRBV30 with TRBJ1-4; 8 bases map to TRBD1. The junction had 3 bases not matched to a gene; V was cut back by 3 bases and J by 0 bases. The V gene's germline CDR1 is GTSNPN and CDR2 SVGIG (reference sequence). The CDR3 loop spans 15 amino acids. CDR3 region: CAWRAGQATNEKLFF. The CDR3 nucleotides read TGTGCCTGGAGGGCGGGACAGGCAACTAATGAAAAACTGTTTTTT.

The rearrangement uses TRBV25-1 and TRBJ2-2; maybe TRBD1 (6 bases). CDR3 size: 15 residues. The V and J ends lost 6 bases and 1 base respectively, with 12 bases between them. From germline, CDR1 is MGHDK and CDR2 SYGVNS. CDR3 DNA: TGTGCCAGCAGGGACAGAAATGGGAACACCGGGGAGCTGTTTTTT. Translation: CASRDRNGNTGELFF.

The chain couples TRBV19 to TRBJ2-1, with 7 bases identical to TRBD2. J was trimmed by 0 bases and V by 7 bases; bases with no gene match: 9. The germline V gene encodes CDR1 LNHDA and CDR2 SQIVND (reference sequence). The CDR3 loop spans 16 amino acids. CDR3 residues: CASTRQRGSSYNEQFF. The DNA for the CDR3 is TGTGCCAGTACGAGACAGCGGGGAAGCTCCTACAATGAGCAGTTCTTC.

This clone was seen a single time. The rearrangement links TRBV30 to TRBJ2-4; D is ambiguous. The CDR3 spans 13 residues. Germline values: CDR1 GTSNPN, CDR2 SVGIG (reference sequence). Trimming removed 5 bases from V and 7 bases from J, with 15 bases in between. Here the CDR3 reads CAWAAGPGNIQYF. The CDR3 coding sequence is TGTGCCTGGGCGGCTGGGCCTGGGAACATTCAGTACTTC.

Points on this clone: The same CDR3 is also encoded by other DNA sequences in this sample. The chain combines TRBV18 with TRBJ2-5; tentatively, D is TRBD2 (6 bases). The germline V and J ends were trimmed by 3 bases and 5 bases, with 13 bases remaining between them. This CDR3 region has 14 residues. In germline, CDR1 is KGHSH, CDR2 LQKENI. The DNA for the CDR3 is TGTGCCAGCTCACCGGGCGGGACGGGCGAGACCCAGTACTTC. Translated, it gives CASSPGGTGETQYF. The variable domain in full, with the rest retrieved from reference TRBV18 and TRBJ2-5, is NAGVMQNPRHLVRRRGQEARLRCSPMKGHSHVYWYRQLPEEGLKFMVYLQKENIIDESGMPKERFSAEFPKEGPSILRIQQVVRGDSAAYFCASSPGGTGETQYFGPGTRLLVL.

This chain joins TRBV29-1 and TRBJ2-7; 7 bases agree with TRBD1. The ends lost 7 bases at V and 1 base at J; junction bases unmatched: 16. The germline V gene has CDR1 SQVTM and CDR2 ANQGSEA. The CDR3 consists of 16 residues. CDR3 sequence: CSAEGTDQPHSYEQYF. Here the CDR3 DNA reads TGCAGCGCCGAAGGGACAGACCAACCTCATTCCTACGAGCAGTACTTC.

This clone was recorded a few times. V gene TRBV6-5 combines with J gene TRBJ2-1; a possible D gene is TRBD2 (5 bases). Trimming removed 6 bases from V and 10 bases from J, with 19 bases in between. CDR1 MNHEY and CDR2 SVGAGI come from the germline V gene. This CDR3 has 14 amino acids. CDR3 loop: CASSYTTLTGEQFF. DNA for the CDR3: TGTGCCAGCAGCTATACGACACTCACGGGGGAGCAGTTCTTC.

The V and J genes are TRBV7-2 and TRBJ2-7; 10 positions agree with TRBD1. This CDR3 contains 17 residues. The ends lost 0 bases at V and 0 bases at J; junction bases unmatched: 5. Germline V CDR1 and CDR2: SGHTA, FQGNSA. Here the CDR3 DNA reads TGTGCCAGCAGCTTAGCTGCGACAGGGGGCTTCTCCTACGAGCAGTACTTC. It specifies CASSLAATGGFSYEQYF.

This chain uses TRBV10-3 with TRBJ2-7; D is ambiguous. CDR3 size: 14 residues. Trimming stripped 4 bases from V and 1 base from J, with 11 bases between. The germline CDR1 and CDR2 sequences are ENHRY and SYGVKD. The CDR3 region has the DNA TGTGCCATCAGTGTAGGTAGAGATTCCTACGAGCAGTACTTC. This encodes CAISVGRDSYEQYF.

This clone was detected once. V and J are TRBV10-2 and TRBJ2-2; unclear D gene. Germline loops: CDR1 WSHSY, CDR2 SAAADI. V lost 8 bases and J 5 bases, leaving 15 bases between the germline ends. This CDR3 is built from 14 residues. The CDR3 sequence is CASDKSLGTGELFF. In DNA, the CDR3 is TGCGCCAGCGATAAGTCCCTAGGGACCGGGGAGCTGTTTTTT.

The chain uses TRBV6-6 and TRBJ2-7; D is undetermined. The germline V and J ends were trimmed by 2 bases and 1 base, with 6 bases remaining between them. Germline values: CDR1 MNHNY, CDR2 SVGAGI (reference sequence). CDR3 size: 13 residues. The CDR3 here is CASSYRSSYEQYF. CDR3 DNA sequence: TGTGCCAGCAGTTACAGGTCTTCCTACGAGCAGTACTTC.

The rearrangement links TRBV27 to TRBJ2-7; D call uncertain. The V end lost 6 bases, the J end lost 0 bases, and 9 bases lay between the germline ends. Germline-derived CDR1 and CDR2 are MNHEY and SMNVEV (reference sequence). The CDR3 covers 13 residues. The CDR3 DNA reads as TGTGCCAGCAGGGTGACGGACTCCTACGAGCAGTACTTC. This translates into CASRVTDSYEQYF.

This rearrangement joins TRBV28 to TRBJ2-5, with 9 nucleotides matching TRBD2. This CDR3 has 15 residues. Per the germline V gene, CDR1 is MDHEN and CDR2 is SYDVKM. The J segment lost 5 bases and the V segment lost 6 bases, leaving 10 bases of the junction unmatched. CDR3 protein: CASRRAGGAGETQYF. In nucleotides, the CDR3 is TGTGCCAGCAGACGAGCGGGGGGAGCAGGGGAGACCCAGTACTTC.

V gene TRBV2 combines with J gene TRBJ1-2; D gene unclear. The CDR3 is made up of 14 amino acids. Trimming removed 1 base at V and 1 base at J, with 7 bases between. The germline CDR1 and CDR2 sequences are SNHLY and FYNNEI. CDR3 residues: CASSEEDGNYGYTF. The CDR3 DNA sequence: TGTGCCAGCAGTGAAGAGGACGGTAACTATGGCTACACCTTC.

CDR3 sequence: CASSPKGGGSYEQYF. The CDR3 bases are TGTGCCAGCAGCCCAAAAGGTGGGGGTTCCTACGAGCAGTACTTC. V and J are TRBV7-2 and TRBJ2-7; D may match TRBD1 or TRBD2 (5 bases each). The CDR3 runs to 15 residues. V dropped 5 bases and J dropped 1 base, with 15 bases sitting between them. Germline CDR1 is SGHTA and CDR2 is FQGNSA.

The chain carries TRBV30 and TRBJ1-5, with 7 bases that match TRBD1. J was trimmed by 5 bases and V by 1 base; bases with no gene match: 5. CDR1 and CDR2 (germline): GTSNPN, SVGIG (reference sequence). The CDR3 totals 14 residues. The CDR3 spells CAWSADRVHQPQHF. Here the CDR3 DNA reads TGTGCCTGGAGTGCAGACAGGGTCCATCAGCCCCAGCATTTT.

This sequence joins TRBV2 and TRBJ1-4; TRBD1 is a possible D gene (5 bases). The CDR3 is made up of 17 amino acids. Trimming took off 0 bases at V and 6 bases at J, with 17 bases between the two ends. The germline CDR1 and CDR2 sequences are SNHLY and FYNNEI. The chain's CDR3 is CASSEALIWGSYEKLFF. As DNA, the CDR3 is TGTGCCAGCAGTGAAGCGCTAATCTGGGGCTCGTATGAAAAACTGTTTTTT.

The chain joins TRBV18 to TRBJ2-7; 12 bases are shared with TRBD1. CDR1 and CDR2 from the germline V gene are KGHSH and LQKENI. There are 15 residues in the CDR3. V trimming: 3 bases; J trimming: 5 bases; junction bases outside the gene matches: 5. CDR3 bases: TGTGCCAGCTCACCCCGAGGGACAGGGGGCGACGAGCAGTACTTC. Translated, it gives CASSPRGTGGDEQYF.

The chain has TRBV6-1 and TRBJ2-7; 10 bases are a match to TRBD2. Germline V gene sequence: CDR1 MNHNS, CDR2 SASEGT. This CDR3 is built from 13 residues. V was pared by 7 bases and J by 2 bases, with 2 bases of the junction left unmatched. The CDR3 here is CASTLAGTYEQYF. The DNA for the CDR3 is TGTGCCAGCACACTAGCGGGAACCTACGAGCAGTACTTC.

The chain joins TRBV11-2 to TRBJ2-2; TRBD2 might be the D (5 bases). The length of the CDR3 is 18 residues. V lost 2 bases and J lost 7, with 23 bases in between. In germline, CDR1 is SGHAT, CDR2 FQNNGV. The CDR3 is CASSLYLIRGAQHGELFF. The CDR3 nucleotides read TGTGCCAGCAGCTTATATCTAATTCGGGGAGCCCAACACGGGGAGCTGTTTTTT.

The chain couples TRBV5-1 to TRBJ2-5; 8 bases line up with TRBD1. Germline CDR1 SGHRS, CDR2 YFSETQ. The junction had 5 bases not matched to a gene; V was cut back by 0 bases and J by 4 bases. This CDR3 is 15 amino acids long. As DNA, the CDR3 is TGCGCCAGCAGCTTGGGGACAGGGCCAATAGAGACCCAGTACTTC. Protein: CASSLGTGPIETQYF.